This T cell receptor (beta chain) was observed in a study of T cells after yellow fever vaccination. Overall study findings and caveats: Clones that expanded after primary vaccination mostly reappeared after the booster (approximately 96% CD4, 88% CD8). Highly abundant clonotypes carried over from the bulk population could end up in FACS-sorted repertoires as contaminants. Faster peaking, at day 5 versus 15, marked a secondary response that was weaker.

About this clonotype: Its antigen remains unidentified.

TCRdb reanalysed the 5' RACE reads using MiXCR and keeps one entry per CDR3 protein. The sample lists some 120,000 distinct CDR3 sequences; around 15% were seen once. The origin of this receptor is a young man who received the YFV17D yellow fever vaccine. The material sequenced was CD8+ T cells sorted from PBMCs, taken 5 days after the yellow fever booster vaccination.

The CDR3 is CASSPNAGAGDTQYF. The CDR3 nucleotides are TGTGCCAGCAGCCCTAACGCGGGGGCTGGGGATACGCAGTATTTT. The rearrangement joins TRBV7-3 to TRBJ2-3; possible D gene TRBD2, 7 bases. The CDR3 runs to 15 residues. V gave up 5 bases and J gave up 6 bases, with 18 bases separating them. Germline CDR1 and CDR2: SGHTA and FQGTGA.